This is a list of T cell receptor beta chains from one sample in a study of human T cells and chemical hapten exposure. TCRdb reanalysed the RACE reads using MiXCR and keeps one entry per CDR3 protein. The table lists 380,000 or so distinct CDR3 sequences, around 5.5% of them singletons. Sequencing was performed on whole blood, taken in connection with sensitization to the hapten diphenylcyclopropenone (DPC). These receptors were collected from a woman aged 18-29 years with alopecia areata. Some clones in this sample may be carry-over from other donors' samples. Each CDR3 is given with its conserved first and last residue. Size values are once, few and many counts, or a class for expanded clones, and some rows have none.

J gene,V gene,clone size,CDR3 protein
TRBJ1-5,TRBV7-2,-,CASSLVGRDQPQHF
TRBJ2-3,TRBV7-3,-,CASSRVGDRRSDTQYF
TRBJ2-5,TRBV20-1,many,CSAGTGQEPQYF
TRBJ2-3,TRBV24-1,many,CATSDEDSPTPSTDTQYF
TRBJ2-7,TRBV27,many,CASSSLQVIGQGAYEQYF
TRBJ2-7,TRBV4-3,many,CASSQDLVGGDYEQYF
TRBJ2-4,TRBV13,-,CASSSGLLAKNIQYF
TRBJ1-5,TRBV28,-,CASSLRQVNQPQHF
TRBJ2-7,TRBV20-1,-,CSARPTGQRGIYEQYF
TRBJ1-2,TRBV6-1,-,CASVEPANYGYTF
TRBJ2-3,TRBV6-1,-,CASSERLAGGLSTDTQYF
TRBJ2-1,TRBV9,few,CASSVAGAQSSYNEQFF
TRBJ1-3,TRBV25-1,-,CASSDVSSGNTIYF
TRBJ1-2,TRBV12-3/TRBV12-4,-,CASSMTGMDYGYTF
TRBJ1-2,TRBV6-5,few,CASSRDSTNYGYTF
TRBJ1-3,TRBV21-1,-,CASSTTGEWIGNTIYF
TRBJ1-2,TRBV7-2,few,CASSLGRAGGYGYTF
TRBJ1-4,TRBV25-1,few,CASSEYAGSTMFGKLFF
TRBJ2-1,TRBV7-2,few,CASTEGSYNEQFF
TRBJ2-7,TRBV7-2,many,CASSSTSGGAYEQYF
TRBJ1-5,TRBV7-8,-,CASSLSRVGHQPQHF
TRBJ1-4,TRBV7-2,many,CASTEKRGQGNEKLFF
TRBJ2-5,TRBV6-5,-,CASSYSNPGSQETQYF
TRBJ1-1,TRBV20-1,many,CSARSLANTEAFF
TRBJ2-7,TRBV2,few,CASNSPGSYEQYF